This entry is about one T cell receptor beta chain. Its antigen has not been determined. No base qualities exist here, and no much larger clone lies one base off it. There are 14 amino acids in the CDR3, from cysteine to phenylalanine inclusive. CDR3 DNA is the only sequence kept; it has 42 bases, read in frame from the first base. V drops 7 bases and J drops 4 bases, leaving 13 bases in between. CDR1 and CDR2, per the germline V gene (reference sequence), are MNHNY and SVGAGI. The data were obtained in a study of cytomegalovirus exposure and HLA in healthy donors (dated by TCRdb to the late 2010s). For the study in its entirety: In an earlier analysis of roughly 500 of the donors, under 300 Gb of sequence data and 117 million unique TCR beta sequences from approximately 180 million T cells were reported. To study patterns of TCR occurrence, a later analysis re-analyzed previously published TCR beta repertoires from hundreds of donors and added high-resolution HLA genotyping. The later analysis used no new phenotypic data to find candidate immune exposures, relying instead on TCR beta sequences and their occurrence across donors. Among roughly 370 genotyped donors of the cohort, an average of approximately 230,000 unique TCR beta nucleotide sequences were sequenced per donor, about a sixth of them non-productive. An early release that covered fewer than 800 HLA-typed donors contained 300 to 350 gigabases of sequencing data and 75 million to 100 million unique TCR sequences. Donor age, sex, ethnicity and CMV serostatus were compiled together with the repertoire data. A later genetic analysis used genome-wide SNP genotypes for about three fifths of the roughly 700 donors, treating that subset as a discovery cohort. High-throughput TCR immunosequencing, statistical association of individual TCRs with disease status, and machine learning were combined to predict cytomegalovirus infection status. Of the 350 to 450 genotyped donors, about 80% fell in the genetic ancestry cluster associated with self-reported Caucasian donors. An earlier analysis of 587 of the donors used high-throughput TCR beta sequencing to judge whether each TCR beta V gene segment behaved as functional or pseudogenic. The study was designed to test whether signatures of past pathogen exposure could be identified by cataloging public T cell receptors. Every discovery cohort repertoire had been produced on one sequencing platform. Besides the first cohort of roughly 660 subjects, a separate validation cohort made up of 120 different subjects was used. Using immunosequencing, the study profiled T cell repertoires from 550 to 750 subjects and related those repertoires to cytomegalovirus serostatus. HLA typing included class I and class II loci at four-digit resolution. Several DR-DQ haplotypes were handled as single units for association and clustering because linkage in the cohort was strong. Typing coverage differed by locus: A, B, C, DRB1 and DQB1 were typed in roughly 620-630 donors, DQA1 in about 510, DPA1 in approximately 600, and DPB1 in about 450. Points the paper makes about the study in general: In a later analysis, about 16,000 TCR beta sequences were associated with specific HLA alleles at a false discovery rate of 0.05. A total of some 180 TCR beta chains were listed by the study as associated with cytomegalovirus. Some IMGT-functional V segments, including TRBV6-2 and TRBV6-3, could not be told apart with the 87-base-pair reads, so those segments were excluded. In a later genetic analysis, a missense DCLRE1C variant was associated with V-gene and J-gene trimming of TCR beta chains, and the association was replicated in an independent cohort. A further reported finding was that TCR beta sequences accurately predicted the HLA-A and HLA-B alleles for most subjects in the first cohort. Cytomegalovirus status was reported to be diagnosed by the classifier with high specificity and sensitivity in both the original and validation cohorts. Broadly in line with IMGT annotations, most TCR beta V segments showed up in productive rearrangements about 87% or about 30% of the time in an earlier analysis of about 500 of the donors. When HLA alleles, especially DR and DQ, strongly co-occurred, attributing TCR associations to individual alleles was difficult. Most TCR sequences were seen in very few donors, while some public TCRs were found in many individuals. Sequencing depth was assumed to be roughly uniform across donors in the presence/absence analyses, though that assumption may not hold. In vitro tests confirmed that a few of the cytomegalovirus-associated TCR beta chains recognize cytomegalovirus antigens. Because counts were too low, roughly 17 rarely observed V segments, including chromosome 9 orphons, were left out of the earlier analysis of 500 to 750 of the donors. A later analysis reported that several top co-occurrence clusters appeared linked to parvovirus B19, influenza, CMV and Epstein-Barr virus. The authors suggested that the approach could potentially be generalized to other disease states and immunological phenotypes. The cohort was sequenced for TCR beta chains only, and without alpha or paired-chain data the features that could be detected were limited. According to a later genetic analysis, donors in an Asian-associated ancestry cluster had fewer N-insertions in productive TCRs than the roughly 660-donor mean. A cluster of highly shared sequence variants was judged likely to represent a technical artifact of the sequencing pipeline. Immune exposure information for the cohort was limited to CMV serostatus. A later analysis found that HLA-associated TCR beta chains were more clonally expanded and had lower generation probabilities than equally common non-associated chains. According to a later analysis, TCR association rates differed among HLA loci, with DRB1 alleles showing the most associated TCRs and HLA-C alleles showing the fewest. Because HLA typing was unavailable for some donors at each locus, only the typed subset was used in association tests. Correlated functional status among segregating V segments might be attributable to linkage disequilibrium, but an unknown experimental factor could not be ruled out. Most CMV-associated TCR beta chains appeared to be HLA-restricted in a later analysis, and the HLA associations seemed to be driven largely by CMV exposure.

The library relied on the immunoSEQ multiplex PCR assay. The multiplex PCR relied on a mix of 60 forward primers for TCR Vbeta segments and 13 reverse primers for TCR Jbeta segments. The CDR3 region of rearranged TCR beta genes was amplified from genomic DNA with a multiplex PCR assay. The amplified TCR beta libraries were sequenced on the Illumina HiSeq System as 87-base-pair reads. As for the authors' bioinformatics: In a later analysis, some 80 million unique TCR beta chains were counted across the roughly 670 repertoires, and some 10 million of these chains were shared by at least two donors. A nearest-neighbor algorithm error-corrected the raw reads and collapsed the reads into unique sequences, merging closely related sequences to remove PCR and sequencing errors. V, D and J gene segments were assigned by aligning CDR3 sequences to IMGT reference sequences. For a sequence to be retained, a match of at least six nucleotides to both a V gene segment and a J gene segment was required. A rearrangement was called productive if the CDR3 had no stop codons and remained in frame with V and J, and every other rearrangement was called non-productive. CDR3 was defined by IMGT convention, running from the second conserved V-encoded cysteine to the conserved J-encoded phenylalanine. In an earlier analysis of more than 550 of the donors, sequences lacking an unambiguous match to a single V gene segment were excluded. In an earlier analysis of 587 of the donors, V segments were called functional above 56.7% productive rearrangements and were called segregating when the between-donor standard deviation exceeded 5%. To diagnose cytomegalovirus status from the catalog of TCR beta chain sequences, a statistical classification framework was built. In a later analysis, TCR nucleotide sequences were compared against IMGT/GENE-DB human TR gene sequences so that V and J genes could be assigned. In a later analysis, CDR3 sequences and most-parsimonious VDJ recombination scenarios were assigned using the TCRdist pipeline. In a later analysis, every TCR beta chain was defined by the combination of its CDR3 amino acid sequence and its V-gene family, and reads without a unique V-gene family were dropped. A later analysis removed 450 to 600 highly shared, low-generation-probability nucleotide sequences to deal with suspected cross-contamination and a sequencing artifact. For each public chain, a later analysis derived a clonal expansion index from normalized ranks of inferred template counts within each repertoire. Generation probabilities in a later analysis came from a VDJ recombination model fitted to out-of-frame rearrangements, and those results were checked against IGoR. In a later analysis, hypergeometric tests were used to score TCR-TCR, TCR-HLA and TCR-CMV co-occurrence, with a repertoire-size bias correction applied to TCR pairs. To estimate false discovery rates, a later analysis permuted the HLA or CMV assignments 20 times. In a later analysis, co-occurring TCRs were grouped with DBSCAN, and TCRdist sequence similarity was added when clustering was performed within HLA-allele-positive subsets. Co-occurrence clustering excluded repertoires with fewer than 30,000 or more than 120,000 public chains, plus five with anomalous nucleotide sharing. TCRdb took this table from immuneACCESS and kept in-frame rearrangements with V and J called. Such tables lack part of the clones; where checked against another copy, unresolved V genes explain under half of the gap, and the rest is unexplained. That table furnishes V, J and clone size, whereas the DNA furnished D and trimming. This sample comprises roughly 200,000 clones, approximately 80% of them detected only once. In total, the top ten clones hold 3.4% of the sample.

The cohort was made up of about 670 healthy bone marrow donors. At the time of sampling, every cohort member was nominally healthy, though immune exposures that went unrecorded were likely present. The donor was CMV seropositive and was included in the group of about 290 seropositive cohort members. A peripheral blood sample was collected from each donor, and TCR beta sequencing was performed on peripheral blood mononuclear cells. The Qiagen DNeasy Blood Extraction Kit was used to extract genomic DNA from the blood cell samples. The sequence links TRBV6-6 to TRBJ1-4; the D gene is perhaps TRBD1, on 5 matching bases. This sequence was found in a middle-aged man in good health and CMV-seropositive. Sequenced: PBMCs. The DNA sequence is as follows: TGTGCCAGCACCTCCGGGACTGATAATGAAAAACTGTTTTTT. It codes for CASTSGTDNEKLFF.